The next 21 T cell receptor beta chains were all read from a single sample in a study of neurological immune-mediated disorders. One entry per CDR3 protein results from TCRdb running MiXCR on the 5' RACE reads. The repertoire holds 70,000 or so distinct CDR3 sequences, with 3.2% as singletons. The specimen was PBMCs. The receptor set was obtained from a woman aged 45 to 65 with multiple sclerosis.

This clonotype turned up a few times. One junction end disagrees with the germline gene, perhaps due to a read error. The CDR3, as DNA: TGTGCCAGCAGCTCAGGGACAGGGGGTTATAAGACCCAGAATTTT. Translating gives CASSSGTGGYKTQNF. The chain combines TRBV5-5 with TRBJ1-5; 11 positions agree with TRBD1. CDR1 SGHKS and CDR2 YYEKEE come from the germline V gene (reference sequence). The CDR3 length is 15 residues.

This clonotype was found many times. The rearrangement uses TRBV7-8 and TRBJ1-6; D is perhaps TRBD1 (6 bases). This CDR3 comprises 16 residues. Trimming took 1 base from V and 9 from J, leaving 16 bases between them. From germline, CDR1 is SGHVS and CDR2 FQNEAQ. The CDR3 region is CASSLGVGAAGSPLHF. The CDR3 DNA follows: TGTGCCAGCAGCTTAGGAGTGGGGGCCGCGGGTTCACCCCTCCACTTT. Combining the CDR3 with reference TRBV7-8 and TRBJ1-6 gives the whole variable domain GAGVSQSPRYKVAKRGQDVALRCDPISGHVSLFWYQQALGQGPEFLTYFQNEAQLDKSGLPSDRFFAERPEGSVSTLKIQRTQQEDSAVYLCASSLGVGAAGSPLHFGNGTRLTVT.

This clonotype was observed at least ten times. CDR3 sequence reads: CASSYDNYGYTF. The CDR3 DNA is TGTGCCAGCAGTTACGACAACTATGGCTACACCTTC. The V and J genes are TRBV6-6 and TRBJ1-2; D not resolved. Germline V gene data show CDR1 as MNHNY and CDR2 as SVGAGI (reference sequence). The length of the CDR3 is 12 residues. V was cut by 2 bases and J by 2 bases, with 3 bases left in between.

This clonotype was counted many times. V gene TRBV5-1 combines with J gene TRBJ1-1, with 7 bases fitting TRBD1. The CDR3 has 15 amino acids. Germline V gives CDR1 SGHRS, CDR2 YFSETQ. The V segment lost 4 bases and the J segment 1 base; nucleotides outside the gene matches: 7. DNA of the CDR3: TGCGCCAGCAGCCCCAGGGGGTTGGGGAACACTGAAGCTTTCTTT. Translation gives CASSPRGLGNTEAFF.

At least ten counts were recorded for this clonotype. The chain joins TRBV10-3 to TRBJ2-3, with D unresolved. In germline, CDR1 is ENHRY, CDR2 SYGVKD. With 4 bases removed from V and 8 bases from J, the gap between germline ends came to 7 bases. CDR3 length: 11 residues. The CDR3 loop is CAISGSGTQYF. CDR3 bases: TGTGCCATCAGTGGATCGGGTACGCAGTATTTT.

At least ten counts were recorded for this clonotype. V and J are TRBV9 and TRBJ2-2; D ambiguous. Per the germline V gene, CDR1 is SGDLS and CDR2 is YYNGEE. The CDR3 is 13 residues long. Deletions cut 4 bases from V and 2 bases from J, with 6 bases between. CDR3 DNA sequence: TGTGCCAGCAGCCTCCGAAACACCGGGGAGCTGTTTTTT. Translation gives CASSLRNTGELFF.

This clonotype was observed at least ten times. The CDR3 reads CASSLTPPGAEAFF. CDR3 coding DNA: TGTGCCAGCAGCTTGACCCCCCCTGGCGCTGAAGCTTTCTTT. The chain recombines TRBV3-1 with TRBJ1-1; unclear D gene. Per germline, CDR1 LGHDT and CDR2 YNNKEL (reference sequence). Trimming removed 5 bases from V and 6 bases from J, with 16 bases in between. CDR3 length: 14 amino acids. The full variable domain, its missing parts supplied by reference TRBV3-1 and TRBJ1-1, is DTAVSQTPKYLVTQMGNDKSIKCEQNLGHDTMYWYKQDSKKFLKIMFSYNNKELIINETVPNRFSPKSPDKAHLNLHINSLELGDSAVYFCASSLTPPGAEAFFGQGTRLTVV.

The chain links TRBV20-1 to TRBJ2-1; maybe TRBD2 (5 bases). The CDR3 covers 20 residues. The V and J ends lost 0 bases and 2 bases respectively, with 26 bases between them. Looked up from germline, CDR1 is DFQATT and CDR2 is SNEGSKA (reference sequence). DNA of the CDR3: TGCAGTGCTAGAGATCGAGGAGGAGCTCGTGAGGCGCTCCCCTACAATGAGCAGTTCTTC. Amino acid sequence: CSARDRGGAREALPYNEQFF.

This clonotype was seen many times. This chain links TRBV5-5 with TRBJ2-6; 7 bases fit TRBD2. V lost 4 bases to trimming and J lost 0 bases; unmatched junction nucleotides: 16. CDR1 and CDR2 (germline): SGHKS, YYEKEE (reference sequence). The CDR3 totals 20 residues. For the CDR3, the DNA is TGTGCCAGCAGCCCCGATCTCTGGGAGGGGACGGCCTCTGGGGCCAACGTCCTGACTTTC. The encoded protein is CASSPDLWEGTASGANVLTF.

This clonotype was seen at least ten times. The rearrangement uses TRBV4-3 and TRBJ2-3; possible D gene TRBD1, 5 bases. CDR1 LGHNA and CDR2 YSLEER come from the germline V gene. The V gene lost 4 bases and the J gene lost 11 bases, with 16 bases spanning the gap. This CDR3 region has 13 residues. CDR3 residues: CASSREVGQGQYF. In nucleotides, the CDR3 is TGCGCCAGCAGCCGAGAAGTGGGGCAAGGGCAGTATTTT.

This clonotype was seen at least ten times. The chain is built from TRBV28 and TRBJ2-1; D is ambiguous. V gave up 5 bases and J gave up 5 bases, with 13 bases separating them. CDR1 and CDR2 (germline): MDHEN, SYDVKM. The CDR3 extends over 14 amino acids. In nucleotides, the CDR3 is TGTGCCAGCAGTGACGGCGATACAGACAATGAGCAGTTCTTC. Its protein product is CASSDGDTDNEQFF.

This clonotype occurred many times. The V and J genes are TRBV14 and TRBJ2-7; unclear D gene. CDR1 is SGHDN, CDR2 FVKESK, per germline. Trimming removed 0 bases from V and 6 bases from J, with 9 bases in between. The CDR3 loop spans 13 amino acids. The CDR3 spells CASSQDVTREQYF. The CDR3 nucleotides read TGTGCCAGCAGCCAAGATGTGACCCGCGAGCAGTACTTC.

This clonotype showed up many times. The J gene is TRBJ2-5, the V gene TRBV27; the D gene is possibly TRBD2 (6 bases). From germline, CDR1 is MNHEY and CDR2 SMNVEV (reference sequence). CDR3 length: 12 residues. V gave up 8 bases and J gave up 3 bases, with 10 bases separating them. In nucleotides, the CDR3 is TGTGCCAGCGCATCGGGAGAAGAGACCCAGTACTTC. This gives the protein CASASGEETQYF.

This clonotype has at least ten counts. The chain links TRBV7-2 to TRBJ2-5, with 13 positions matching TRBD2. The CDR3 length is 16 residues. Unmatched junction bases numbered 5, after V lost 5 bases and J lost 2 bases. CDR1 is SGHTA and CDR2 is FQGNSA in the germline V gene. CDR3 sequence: CASSPGLAGQQETQYF. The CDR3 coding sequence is TGTGCCAGCAGCCCGGGACTAGCGGGACAACAAGAGACCCAGTACTTC.

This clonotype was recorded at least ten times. This chain's CDR3 is CASSPTGGHYTDTQYF. The CDR3 DNA is TGCGCCAGCAGCCCGACGGGGGGGCACTACACAGATACGCAGTATTTT. This sequence joins TRBV5-1 and TRBJ2-3; 8 bases align to TRBD2. The V segment lost 4 bases and the J segment 2 bases; nucleotides outside the gene matches: 9. Germline CDR1 reads SGHRS; CDR2 reads YFSETQ. The length of the CDR3 is 16 residues.

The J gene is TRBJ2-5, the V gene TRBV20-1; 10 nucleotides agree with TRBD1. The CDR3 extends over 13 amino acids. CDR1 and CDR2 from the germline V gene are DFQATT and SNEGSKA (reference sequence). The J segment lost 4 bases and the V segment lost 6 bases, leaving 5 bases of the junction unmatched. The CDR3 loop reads CSAKGQGGETQYF. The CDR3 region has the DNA TGCAGTGCCAAAGGACAGGGGGGAGAGACCCAGTACTTC.

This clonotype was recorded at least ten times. The CDR3 DNA reads as TGTGCCAGCAGTTCGAATATCGATGAAGCTTTCTTT. Its translation: CASSSNIDEAFF. The chain is built from TRBV27 and TRBJ1-1; D unclear. The length of the CDR3 is 12 residues. Germline CDR1 and CDR2: MNHEY and SMNVEV (reference sequence). V gave up 4 bases and J gave up 7 bases, with 10 bases separating them.

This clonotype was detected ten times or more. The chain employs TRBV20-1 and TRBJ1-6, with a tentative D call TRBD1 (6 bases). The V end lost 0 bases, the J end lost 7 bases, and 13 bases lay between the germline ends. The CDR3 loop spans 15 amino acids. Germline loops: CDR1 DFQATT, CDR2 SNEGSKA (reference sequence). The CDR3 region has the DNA TGCAGTGCTAGAGATGGTAAGGGGGGCAATTCACCCCTCCACTTT. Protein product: CSARDGKGGNSPLHF.

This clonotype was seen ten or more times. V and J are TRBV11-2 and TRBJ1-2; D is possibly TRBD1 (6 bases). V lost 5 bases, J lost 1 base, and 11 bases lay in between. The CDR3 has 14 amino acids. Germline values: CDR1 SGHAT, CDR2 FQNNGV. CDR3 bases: TGTGCCAGCAGCAAAGGGGGGGGTAACTATGGCTACACCTTC. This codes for CASSKGGGNYGYTF.

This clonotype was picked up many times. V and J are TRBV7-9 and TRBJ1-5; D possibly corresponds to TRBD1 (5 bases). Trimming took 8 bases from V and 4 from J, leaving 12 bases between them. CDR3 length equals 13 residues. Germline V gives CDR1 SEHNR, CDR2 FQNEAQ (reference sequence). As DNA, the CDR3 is TGTGCCAGCCATGGTGGGGGGAATCAGCCCCAGCATTTT. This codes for CASHGGGNQPQHF.

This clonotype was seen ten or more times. Written as DNA, the CDR3 is TGCAGTGCTCCCCTCCCTTACTCTGGAAACACCATATATTTT. Translated: CSAPLPYSGNTIYF. The chain joins TRBV20-1 to TRBJ1-3; D uncertain. Germline CDR1 is DFQATT and CDR2 is SNEGSKA (reference sequence). The CDR3 loop spans 14 amino acids. V lost 5 bases and J 0 bases, leaving 11 bases between the germline ends.